This T cell receptor (beta chain) appears in the sequencing data of a study of blood T cell repertoires in COVID-19. Study as a whole: Sample material is recorded as cDNA or gDNA derived from T cells, B-cell-depleted T cells, or PBMCs.

Some clones are missing from TCRdb's copy, which holds only in-frame ones; the method was immunoSEQ multiplex PCR. Counted here are 160,000 or so clones, roughly 86% occurring once; the ten biggest clones make up 1.5% to 2%. The V gene's germline CDR1 is MGHRA and CDR2 YSYEKL. This CDR3 region has 14 residues. V shed 1 base and J shed 0 bases, with 6 bases lying between them. The sequenced sample consisted of peripheral blood. V gene TRBV4-1 combines with J gene TRBJ1-2; D is unresolved. This sequence was found in a woman aged 45-65 years with acute or convalescent COVID-19. The CDR3 loop is CASSQVGANYGYTF. The CDR3 DNA is TGCGCCAGCAGCCAAGTCGGGGCTAACTATGGCTACACCTTC.